The sequence of this TCR beta chain was determined in a study of T cell responses to AZD1222 COVID-19 vaccine. General study points: The sample set comprised mostly white British donors with more females, and clonal diversity was possibly underestimated.

Produced via immunoSEQ multiplex PCR; TCRdb's table is partial and in-frame only. The repertoire has approximately 110,000 clones, around 90% of them found once; the top ten carry roughly 1.3%. The CDR3 is 13 residues long. Germline V gives CDR1 SEHNR, CDR2 FQNEAQ (reference sequence). V lost 1 base to trimming and J lost 11 bases, with 12 bases between them. This clone was seen a handful of times. The antigen remains undetermined. The rearrangement uses TRBV7-9 and TRBJ1-5; tentative D call: TRBD1 (5 bases). The material was peripheral blood, obtained on day 0 of AZD1222 vaccination. This TCR was recovered from an adult in good health. The CDR3, as DNA: TGTGCCAGCAGCTTAGGTTACAGGAGGGCCCAGCATTTT. Translation gives CASSLGYRRAQHF.